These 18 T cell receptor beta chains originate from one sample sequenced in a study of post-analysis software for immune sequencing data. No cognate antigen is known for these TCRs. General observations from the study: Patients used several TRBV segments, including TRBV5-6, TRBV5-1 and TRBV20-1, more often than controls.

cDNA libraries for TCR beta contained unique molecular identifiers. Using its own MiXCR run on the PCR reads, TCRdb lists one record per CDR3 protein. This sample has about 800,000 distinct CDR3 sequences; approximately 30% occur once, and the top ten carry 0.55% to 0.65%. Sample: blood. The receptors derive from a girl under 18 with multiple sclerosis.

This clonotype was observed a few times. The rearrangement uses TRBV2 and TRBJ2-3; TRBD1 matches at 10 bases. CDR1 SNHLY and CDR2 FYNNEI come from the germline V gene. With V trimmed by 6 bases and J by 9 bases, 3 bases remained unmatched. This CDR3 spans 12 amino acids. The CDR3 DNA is TGTGCCAGCAGAGGACAGGGGGGCACGCAGTATTTT. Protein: CASRGQGGTQYF.

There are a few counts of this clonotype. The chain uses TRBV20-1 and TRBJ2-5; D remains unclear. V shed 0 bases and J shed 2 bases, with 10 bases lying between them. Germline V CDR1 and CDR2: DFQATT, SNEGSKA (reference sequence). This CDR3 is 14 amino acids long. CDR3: CSARDYAMQETQYF. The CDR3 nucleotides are TGCAGTGCTAGAGATTACGCTATGCAAGAGACCCAGTACTTC.

CDR3 sequence (DNA): TGCAGGGGAACCCGAATAGCGGGGGGTTCGGCCTACGAGCAGTACTTC. It yields the protein CRGTRIAGGSAYEQYF. This chain joins TRBV29-1 and TRBJ2-7, with 10 bases that match TRBD2. The CDR3 has 16 amino acids. Germline-derived CDR1 and CDR2 are SQVTM and ANQGSEA.

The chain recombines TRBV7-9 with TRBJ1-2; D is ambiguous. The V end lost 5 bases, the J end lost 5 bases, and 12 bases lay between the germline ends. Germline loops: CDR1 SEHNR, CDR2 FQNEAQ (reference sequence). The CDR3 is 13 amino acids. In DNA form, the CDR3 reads TGTGCCAGCAGCACCCAGACGGGGTATGGCTACACCTTC. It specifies CASSTQTGYGYTF.

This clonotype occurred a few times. This CDR3 reads CASRDGKLMNTEAFF. The CDR3, as DNA: TGTGCCAGCAGGGACGGAAAACTTATGAACACTGAAGCTTTCTTT. This chain links TRBV6-1 with TRBJ1-1; D is unresolved. The CDR3 is 15 residues long. Germline V gene lookup returns CDR1 MNHNS and CDR2 SASEGT. Trimming removed 6 bases at V and 0 bases at J, with 14 bases between.

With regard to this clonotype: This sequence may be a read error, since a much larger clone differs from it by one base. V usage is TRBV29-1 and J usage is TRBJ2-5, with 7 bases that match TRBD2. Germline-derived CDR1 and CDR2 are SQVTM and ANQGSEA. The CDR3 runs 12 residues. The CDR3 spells CSAKRGQETRYF. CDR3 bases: TGCAGCGCGAAGCGGGGCCAAGAGACCCGGTACTTC.

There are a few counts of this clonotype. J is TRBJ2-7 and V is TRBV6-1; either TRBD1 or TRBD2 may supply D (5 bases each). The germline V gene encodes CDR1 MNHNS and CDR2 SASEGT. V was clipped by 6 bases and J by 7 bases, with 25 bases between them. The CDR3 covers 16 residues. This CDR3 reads CASSKTAPSSYNEQYF. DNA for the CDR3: TGTGCCAGCAGCAAGACAGCCCCTAGCTCCTACAATGAGCAGTACTTC.

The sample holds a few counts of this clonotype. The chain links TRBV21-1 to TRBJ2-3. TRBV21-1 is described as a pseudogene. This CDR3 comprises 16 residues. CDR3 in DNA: TGTGCCAGCAGCAAAGGGAGCAGATTTCACACAGATACGCAGTATTTT. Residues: CASSKGSRFHTDTQYF.

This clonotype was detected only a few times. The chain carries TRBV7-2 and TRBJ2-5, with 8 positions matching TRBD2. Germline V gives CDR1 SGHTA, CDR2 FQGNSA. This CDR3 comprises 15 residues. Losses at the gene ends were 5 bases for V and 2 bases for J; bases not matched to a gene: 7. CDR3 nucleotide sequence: TGTGCCAGCAGCCCCCAAGCGGGAGAGCAAGAGACCCAGTACTTC. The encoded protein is CASSPQAGEQETQYF.

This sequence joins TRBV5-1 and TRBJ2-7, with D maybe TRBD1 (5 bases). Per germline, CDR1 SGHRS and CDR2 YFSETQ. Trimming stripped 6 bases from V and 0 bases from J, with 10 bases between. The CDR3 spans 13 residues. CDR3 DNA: TGCGCCAGCAACCCTGACAGCTCCTACGAGCAGTACTTC. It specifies CASNPDSSYEQYF.

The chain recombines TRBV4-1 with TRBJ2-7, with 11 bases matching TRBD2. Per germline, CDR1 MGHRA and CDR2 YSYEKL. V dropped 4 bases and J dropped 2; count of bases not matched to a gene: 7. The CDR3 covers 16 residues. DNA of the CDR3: TGCGCCAGCAGCCCCCTCGGTAGCGGGAGGGCCTACGAGCAGTACTTC. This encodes CASSPLGSGRAYEQYF.

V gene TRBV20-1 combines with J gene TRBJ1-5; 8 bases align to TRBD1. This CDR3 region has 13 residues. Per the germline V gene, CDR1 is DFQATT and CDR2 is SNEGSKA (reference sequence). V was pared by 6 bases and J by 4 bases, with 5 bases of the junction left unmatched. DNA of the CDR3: TGCAGTGCCCGGACAGGGTGGAATCAGCCCCAGCATTTT. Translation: CSARTGWNQPQHF.

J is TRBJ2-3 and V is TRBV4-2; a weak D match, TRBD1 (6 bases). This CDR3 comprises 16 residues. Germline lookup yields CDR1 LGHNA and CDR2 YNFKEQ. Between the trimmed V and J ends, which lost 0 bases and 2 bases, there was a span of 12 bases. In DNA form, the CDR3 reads TGTGCCAGCAGCCAAGATATGGGGGCCCCCACAGATACGCAGTATTTT. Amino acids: CASSQDMGAPTDTQYF.

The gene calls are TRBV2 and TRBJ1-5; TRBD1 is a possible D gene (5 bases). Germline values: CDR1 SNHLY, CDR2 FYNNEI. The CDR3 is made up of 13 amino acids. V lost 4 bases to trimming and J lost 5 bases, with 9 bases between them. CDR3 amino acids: CASSAPTDQPQHF. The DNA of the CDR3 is TGTGCCAGCAGTGCCCCGACAGATCAGCCCCAGCATTTT.

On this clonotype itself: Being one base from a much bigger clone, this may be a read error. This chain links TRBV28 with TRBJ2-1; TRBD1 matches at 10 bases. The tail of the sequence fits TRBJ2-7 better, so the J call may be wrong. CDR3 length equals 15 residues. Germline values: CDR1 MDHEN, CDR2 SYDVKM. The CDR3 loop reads CTSIDGGQGSYEQYF. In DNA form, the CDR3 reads TGTACCAGCATCGATGGGGGACAGGGGTCCTACGAGCAGTACTTC.

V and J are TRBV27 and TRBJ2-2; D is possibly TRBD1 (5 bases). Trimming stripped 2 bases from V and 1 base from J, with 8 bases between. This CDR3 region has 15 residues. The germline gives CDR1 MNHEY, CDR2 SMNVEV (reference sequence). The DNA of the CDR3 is TGTGCCAGCAGTTTAGTAAGGGGGAACACCGGGGAGCTGTTTTTT. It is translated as CASSLVRGNTGELFF.

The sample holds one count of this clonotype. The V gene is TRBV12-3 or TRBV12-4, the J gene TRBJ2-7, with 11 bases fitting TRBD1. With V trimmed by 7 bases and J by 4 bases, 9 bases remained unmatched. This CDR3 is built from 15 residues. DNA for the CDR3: TGTGCCAGCACCCTCAGAGGACAGGGGGCTTACGAGCAGTACTTC. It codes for CASTLRGQGAYEQYF.

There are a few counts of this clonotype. The DNA of the CDR3 is TGTGCCAGCAGTTCGACTAGCGTAGATACGCAGTATTTT. Protein product: CASSSTSVDTQYF. The chain carries TRBV6-5 and TRBJ2-3; 8 bases line up with TRBD2. J gave up 5 bases and V 4 bases, and 2 bases lay outside the gene matches. This CDR3 is built from 13 residues. Germline CDR1 and CDR2: MNHEY and SVGAGI.